The following is a T cell receptor beta chain sequence with its context. CDR3 length equals 14 residues. The germline V and J ends were trimmed by 1 base and 5 bases, with 11 bases remaining between them. The V gene's germline CDR1 is MGHRA and CDR2 YSYEKL. This sample is part of a study of OX40 agonist ivuxolimab in advanced cancers. In the study overall: Patients receiving dose escalation had hepatocellular carcinoma, melanoma, renal cell or head and neck cancer.

Generated by immunoSEQ multiplex PCR, the TCRdb table keeps only in-frame clones and is missing some. The profile shows about 64,000 clones, 80% of them singletons. This sequence joins TRBV4-1 and TRBJ2-5, with a possible D match to TRBD2 (5 bases). This sequence originates from an adult with an advanced solid tumor such as melanoma, head and neck, liver or kidney cancer. The sequences come from CD4+ or CD8+ T cells sorted from blood, collected in a trial of the OX40 agonist ivuxolimab. For the CDR3, the DNA is TGCGCCAGCAGCCAAGCTACTAGTGGGGAGACCCAGTACTTC. Translated: CASSQATSGETQYF.